The 27 T cell receptor beta chains listed next were all sequenced from one sample in a study of PD-L1 blockade in urothelial cancer. Produced via immunoSEQ multiplex PCR; TCRdb's table is partial and in-frame only. Of about 52,000 clones listed, 75% were seen once; the top ten hold approximately 3.8%. Documented time point: pretreatment peripheral blood. The source material was PBMCs, sampled around atezolizumab (anti-PD-L1) treatment. These receptors originate from a man between 65 and 85 years old with urothelial cancer.

This chain joins TRBV5-1 and TRBJ1-2; D is ambiguous. V was trimmed by 6 bases and J by 4 bases, leaving 16 bases between them. This CDR3 comprises 14 residues. The germline V gene encodes CDR1 SGHRS and CDR2 YFSETQ. CDR3 amino acids: CASTPGGMGYGYTF. CDR3 sequence (DNA): TGCGCCAGCACTCCGGGAGGTATGGGCTATGGCTACACCTTC.

This chain links TRBV7-8 with TRBJ2-1; D is possibly TRBD2 (6 bases). CDR1 is SGHVS and CDR2 is FQNEAQ in the germline V gene. This CDR3 has 12 amino acids. The V gene lost 5 bases and the J gene lost 4 bases, with 6 bases spanning the gap. The chain's CDR3 is CASSRGYNEQFF. The CDR3 DNA reads TGTGCCAGCAGCCGGGGGTACAATGAGCAGTTCTTC.

The V and J genes are TRBV6-5 and TRBJ2-7; D is possibly TRBD2 (5 bases). Trimming took 0 bases from V and 5 from J, leaving 14 bases between them. The CDR3 covers 15 residues. Per the germline V gene, CDR1 is MNHEY and CDR2 is SVGAGI. CDR3 loop: CASSYSRDGFNEQYF. DNA for the CDR3: TGTGCCAGCAGTTACTCACGGGATGGCTTCAACGAGCAGTACTTC.

This clone was observed a few times. V gene TRBV7-9 combines with J gene TRBJ2-5; tentative D call: TRBD2 (5 bases). CDR1 SEHNR and CDR2 FQNEAQ come from the germline V gene (reference sequence). V was trimmed by 1 base and J by 5 bases, leaving 8 bases between them. This CDR3 has 13 amino acids. The CDR3 spells CASSLGGLETQYF. Written as DNA, the CDR3 is TGTGCCAGCAGCTTAGGAGGGCTGGAGACCCAGTACTTC.

This clone showed up just once. V usage is TRBV19 and J usage is TRBJ2-7; D is possibly TRBD2 (7 bases). CDR3 length: 13 amino acids. CDR1 LNHDA and CDR2 SQIVND come from the germline V gene (reference sequence). V was shortened by 5 bases and J by 7 bases, with 15 bases between the two germline ends. This chain's CDR3 is CASSPQGREEQYF. In nucleotides, the CDR3 is TGTGCCAGTAGTCCGCAGGGGAGGGAGGAGCAGTACTTC. The full variable domain, in which reference TRBV19 and TRBJ2-7 provide the parts outside the CDR3, is DGGITQSPKYLFRKEGQNVTLSCEQNLNHDAMYWYRQDPGQGLRLIYYSQIVNDFQKGDIAEGYSVSREKKESFPLTVTSAQKNPTAFYLCASSPQGREEQYFGPGTRLTVT.

This sequence joins TRBV7-2 and TRBJ2-1; 8 bases map to TRBD2. The junction had 6 bases not matched to a gene; V was cut back by 7 bases and J by 10 bases. In germline, CDR1 is SGHTA, CDR2 FQGNSA. This CDR3 is 12 amino acids long. The CDR3 DNA sequence: TGTGCCAGCAACCAAGCGGGAGTGGAGCAGTTCTTC. Amino acid sequence: CASNQAGVEQFF.

This clone was recorded a few times. This chain joins TRBV19 and TRBJ1-2; TRBD1 matches 7 bases. The CDR3 totals 15 residues. Trimming cost V 6 bases and J 7 bases; bases outside gene matches: 14. Germline-derived CDR1 and CDR2 are LNHDA and SQIVND (reference sequence). The CDR3: CASSTSGTHRGGYTF. The CDR3 DNA reads TGTGCCAGTAGCACCTCCGGGACCCACAGGGGTGGCTACACCTTC.

This chain links TRBV10-1 with TRBJ1-2; no reliable D call. V shed 7 bases and J shed 4 bases, with 10 bases lying between them. In germline, CDR1 is WNHNN, CDR2 SYGVQD (reference sequence). CDR3 length: 12 residues. The CDR3 nucleotides read TGCGCCAGCACGGAGGGTTGCTATGGCTACACCTTC. Its translation: CASTEGCYGYTF.

The rearrangement links TRBV18 to TRBJ1-1; 7 nucleotides line up with TRBD1. The J segment lost 5 bases and the V segment lost 5 bases, leaving 5 bases of the junction unmatched. The CDR3 spans 13 residues. Germline CDR1 is KGHSH and CDR2 is LQKENI. The CDR3 is CASSATGLTEAFF. In DNA, the CDR3 is TGTGCCAGCTCAGCGACAGGGTTAACTGAAGCTTTCTTT.

The chain employs TRBV13 and TRBJ2-1; 14 bases are shared with TRBD2. The CDR3 has 16 amino acids. The germline gives CDR1 PRHDT, CDR2 FYEKMQ (reference sequence). J lost 7 bases, V lost 3 bases, and 5 bases had no gene match. CDR3 amino acids: CASSFETSGGANEQFF. CDR3 in DNA: TGTGCCAGCAGCTTCGAGACTAGCGGGGGGGCGAATGAGCAGTTCTTC.

The chain uses TRBV5-1 and TRBJ2-5, with 10 bases identical to TRBD2. CDR1 SGHRS and CDR2 YFSETQ come from the germline V gene. V was clipped by 0 bases and J by 5 bases; unmatched bases: 10. The CDR3 has 17 residues. CDR3 nucleotide sequence: TGCGCCAGCAGCTTGGAAGGTAGCGGGGGGCCGAGGGAGACCCAGTACTTC. Translated: CASSLEGSGGPRETQYF.

The CDR3 DNA follows: TGTGCCAGCAGCTTGGCCCTCGGGGGCACCGGGGAGCTGTTTTTT. Its translation: CASSLALGGTGELFF. This chain joins TRBV5-4 and TRBJ2-2; tentatively, D is TRBD2 (6 bases). V was clipped by 0 bases and J by 4 bases, with 10 bases between them. Germline assignment: CDR1 SGHNT and CDR2 YYREEE (reference sequence). The CDR3 runs 15 residues.

This clone ranks as medium-sized. The chain uses TRBV11-3 and TRBJ2-4; 8 positions match TRBD2. Germline values: CDR1 SGHNT, CDR2 YENEEA. J gave up 7 bases and V 5 bases, and 13 bases lay outside the gene matches. The CDR3 is made up of 16 amino acids. CDR3 in DNA: TGTGCCAGCAGCCCCGGGGGGGGACTACTCGCGAACATTCAGTACTTC. Its translation is CASSPGGGLLANIQYF.

The gene calls are TRBV2 and TRBJ1-5; D unresolved. Trimming cost V 5 bases and J 3 bases, with 11 bases left between them. CDR1 SNHLY and CDR2 FYNNEI come from the germline V gene. The CDR3 contains 14 residues. CDR3 protein: CASSRTNLNQPQHF. The CDR3 coding sequence is TGTGCCAGCAGTCGGACTAACCTCAATCAGCCCCAGCATTTT.

This rearrangement joins TRBV5-1 to TRBJ2-2; 7 bases align to TRBD1. Germline V gene lookup returns CDR1 SGHRS and CDR2 YFSETQ. This CDR3 contains 15 residues. The V and J ends lost 0 bases and 2 bases, in that order; junction bases with no gene match: 1. CDR3 region: CASSLGDSNTGELFF. CDR3 DNA: TGCGCCAGCAGCTTGGGGGACAGCAACACCGGGGAGCTGTTTTTT.

The chain combines TRBV19 with TRBJ2-1; D uncertain. The germline V gene encodes CDR1 LNHDA and CDR2 SQIVND (reference sequence). Trimming left V 5 bases short and J 2 bases short, with 19 bases between. The CDR3 runs to 17 residues. The DNA of the CDR3 is TGTGCCAGTAGTCTGAACCCCCCCTCCTGGCCCTACAATGAGCAGTTCTTC. Translated, it gives CASSLNPPSWPYNEQFF.

DNA for the CDR3: TGTGCCAGCAGCCGTCTAGCGGGAGGTACCTACGAGCAGTACTTC. It yields the protein CASSRLAGGTYEQYF. The chain links TRBV5-6 to TRBJ2-7; 11 bases match TRBD2. CDR1 SGHDT and CDR2 YYEEEE come from the germline V gene. The length of the CDR3 is 15 residues. Trimming at V came to 4 bases and at J to 2 bases, leaving 5 bases not matched to a gene. The whole variable domain, remainder taken from reference TRBV5-6 and TRBJ2-7, is DAGVTQSPTHLIKTRGQQVTLRCSPKSGHDTVSWYQQALGQGPQFIFQYYEEEERQRGNFPDRFSGHQFPNYSSELNVNALLLGDSALYLCASSRLAGGTYEQYFGPGTRLTVT.

The V and J genes are TRBV5-4 and TRBJ2-2; D remains ambiguous. The CDR3 contains 13 residues. Trimming pared 1 base from V and 3 bases from J, leaving 4 bases between. Germline CDR1 reads SGHNT; CDR2 reads YYREEE (reference sequence). The CDR3 DNA follows: TGTGCCAGCAGCTTGTTCGACACCGGGGAGCTGTTTTTT. This encodes CASSLFDTGELFF.

This chain joins TRBV5-4 and TRBJ2-3, with D hard to call. The end of the DNA is better explained by TRBJ1-5, so the J call may be wrong. This CDR3 contains 14 residues. In germline, CDR1 is SGHNT, CDR2 YYREEE (reference sequence). CDR3 in amino acids: CASSPMDGLDTQHF. The CDR3 region has the DNA TGTGCCAGCAGCCCAATGGACGGACTGGATACGCAGCATTTT.

The chain joins TRBV9 to TRBJ1-2; 7 bases are shared with TRBD1. The CDR3 extends over 14 amino acids. CDR1 SGDLS and CDR2 YYNGEE come from the germline V gene. J gave up 2 bases and V 2 bases, and 3 bases lay outside the gene matches. The CDR3 sequence: CASSVGQKNYGYTF. The CDR3 DNA sequence: TGTGCCAGCAGCGTGGGACAGAAAAACTATGGCTACACCTTC.

The chain combines TRBV5-4 with TRBJ1-3; D perhaps matches TRBD1 (6 bases). Germline V gives CDR1 SGHNT, CDR2 YYREEE (reference sequence). CDR3 length equals 15 residues. The V end was cut by 4 bases, the J end by 2 bases, with 13 bases between. The CDR3 DNA follows: TGTGCCAGCAGCCCCGGACAGATCCCTGGAAACACCATATATTTT. Translating gives CASSPGQIPGNTIYF.

The rearrangement joins TRBV30 to TRBJ2-1, with D possibly matching TRBD2 (6 bases). This CDR3 spans 15 amino acids. Trimming took 5 bases from V and 0 from J, leaving 14 bases between them. From germline, CDR1 is GTSNPN and CDR2 SVGIG (reference sequence). CDR3: CAWSKGLLSYNEQFF. DNA for the CDR3: TGTGCCTGGTCGAAGGGACTCCTCTCCTACAATGAGCAGTTCTTC.

This chain connects TRBV7-3 to TRBJ2-3, with a tentative D call TRBD2 (6 bases). The germline V gene has CDR1 SGHTA and CDR2 FQGTGA. The germline V and J ends were trimmed by 5 bases and 0 bases, with 12 bases remaining between them. The CDR3 is 15 amino acids. Here the CDR3 reads CASSPSGLSTDTQYF. In DNA form, the CDR3 reads TGTGCCAGCAGCCCAAGCGGGCTAAGCACAGATACGCAGTATTTT.

This clone was observed a handful of times. This chain links TRBV7-9 with TRBJ2-7; weak D call: TRBD1 (5 bases). CDR3 length equals 13 residues. V was clipped by 1 base and J by 6 bases, with 10 bases between them. Germline CDR1 and CDR2: SEHNR and FQNEAQ (reference sequence). CDR3 residues: CASSLGGGGEQYF. The CDR3 DNA reads as TGTGCCAGCAGCTTAGGGGGCGGCGGCGAGCAGTACTTC.

This clone was observed once. The chain couples TRBV5-4 to TRBJ1-2, with 10 bases identical to TRBD1. The CDR3 has 14 amino acids. V was clipped by 5 bases and J by 4 bases; unmatched bases: 5. Germline V gene lookup returns CDR1 SGHNT and CDR2 YYREEE (reference sequence). The CDR3 here is CASRRTGGTYGYTF. The CDR3 DNA is TGTGCCAGCAGACGGACAGGGGGTACCTATGGCTACACCTTC.

This clone was detected once. The V call is TRBV7-9, the J call TRBJ1-3, with 7 bases that match TRBD1. Germline values: CDR1 SEHNR, CDR2 FQNEAQ (reference sequence). The CDR3 runs to 18 residues. V gave up 4 bases and J gave up 0 bases; unmatched junction bases: 12. The CDR3: CASSSPTGFHFSGNTIYF. The DNA for the CDR3 is TGTGCCAGCAGCTCCCCGACAGGGTTCCATTTCTCTGGAAACACCATATATTTT.

This rearrangement joins TRBV5-1 to TRBJ1-2; 8 positions agree with TRBD1. CDR3 length: 15 residues. Germline V gene sequence: CDR1 SGHRS, CDR2 YFSETQ. J was trimmed by 5 bases and V by 5 bases; bases with no gene match: 11. DNA of the CDR3: TGCGCCAGCAGTCTCAACTCCGGGACAGGTTATGGCTACACCTTC. Its translation: CASSLNSGTGYGYTF.